Listed below are T cell receptor beta chains from one sample, sequenced in a study. TCRdb re-analysed the RT-PCR reads in MiXCR, keeping a single row per CDR3 protein. The sample shows almost 700,000 distinct CDR3 sequences, 14% of them seen only once. Source material: memory CD4+ T cells from blood. Every receptor here comes from a female donor in good health, serving as a healthy control. Both conserved end residues are part of each CDR3. The D gene is left open where the match is weak. The size of a clone is reported for some rows only, either as once, few or many, or as a class for expanded clones.

d_call j_call clone_size v_call cdr3_aa cdr3_nt
TRBD1 TRBJ2-7 many TRBV5-6 CASSYITGTGDEQYF TGTGCCAGCAGCTATATTACCGGGACAGGGGATGAGCAGTACTTC
- TRBJ2-5 many TRBV20-1 CSATLIESETQYF TGCAGTGCCACTCTAATTGAGTCGGAGACCCAGTACTTC
- TRBJ1-5 - TRBV25-1 CASSDRQINQPQHF TGTGCCAGCAGTGATCGTCAGATAAATCAGCCCCAGCATTTT
- TRBJ2-1 many TRBV5-1 CASSLEGRFSYNEQFF TGCGCCAGCAGCTTGGAGGGACGCTTCTCCTACAATGAGCAGTTCTTC
- TRBJ1-1 few TRBV4-3 CASSQETTKVRGNTEAFF TGCGCCAGCAGCCAAGAAACCACCAAAGTGAGGGGGAACACTGAAGCTTTCTTT
TRBD1 TRBJ2-3 - TRBV12-3/TRBV12-4 CASSLIGQGKDTQYF TGTGCCAGCAGTTTAATTGGACAGGGAAAAGATACGCAGTATTTT
- TRBJ2-5 many TRBV7-2 CASSSSQGTQYF TGTGCCAGCAGCTCTTCCCAGGGGACCCAGTACTTC
TRBD1 TRBJ2-2 many TRBV12-3/TRBV12-4 CASSADRGRAGELFF TGTGCCAGCAGTGCAGACAGGGGGCGAGCCGGGGAGCTGTTTTTT
- TRBJ2-7 few TRBV6-2/TRBV6-3 CASSGRPAYEQYF TGTGCCAGCTCGGGGAGACCCGCATACGAGCAGTACTTC
- TRBJ1-1 many TRBV5-1 CASSLYGPGTEAFF TGCGCCAGCAGCCTGTACGGGCCAGGGACTGAAGCTTTCTTT
- TRBJ2-5 - TRBV3-1 CASSQDHTGSETQYF TGTGCCAGCAGCCAAGATCATACAGGGAGTGAGACCCAGTACTTC
- TRBJ2-3 - TRBV10-3 CATTDRDSKSTDTQYF TGTGCCACAACTGACCGGGACTCCAAAAGCACAGATACGCAGTATTTT
TRBD2 TRBJ2-1 few TRBV20-1 CSARDPSGAHNEQFF TGCAGTGCTAGAGATCCTAGCGGAGCCCACAATGAGCAGTTCTTC
- TRBJ1-2 many TRBV29-1 CSVGTPTDGYTF TGCAGCGTTGGGACACCCACAGATGGCTACACCTTC
- TRBJ2-3 few TRBV7-2 CASSQTSRADTQYF TGTGCCAGCAGCCAGACCTCCAGGGCAGATACGCAGTATTTT
TRBD2 TRBJ2-2 - TRBV7-9 CASSLASSGTVTGELFF TGTGCCAGCAGCTTAGCGTCCAGCGGGACGGTCACCGGGGAGCTGTTTTTT
TRBD2 TRBJ2-7 many TRBV5-1 CASSLLAGSYEQYF TGTGCCAGCAGCCTTCTAGCGGGCTCCTACGAGCAGTACTTC
TRBD2 TRBJ2-3 - TRBV20-1 CSARRLGRGGTDTQYF TGCAGTGCTAGAAGGCTTGGGCGGGGGGGCACAGATACGCAGTATTTT
- TRBJ1-2 few TRBV4-2 CASSTDRSGYGYTF TGTGCCAGCAGCACCGACAGGAGTGGCTATGGCTACACCTTC
TRBD1 TRBJ1-1 few TRBV3-1 CASSQAPGGQGATEAFF TGTGCCAGCAGCCAAGCCCCAGGGGGTCAGGGGGCCACTGAAGCTTTCTTT
TRBD2 TRBJ2-3 few TRBV20-1 CSATPSGRPDTQYF TGCAGTGCCACTCCTAGCGGGAGGCCAGATACGCAGTATTTT
- TRBJ2-7 many TRBV20-1 CSAKGDHEQYF TGCAGTGCTAAGGGCGACCACGAGCAGTACTTC
- TRBJ2-3 - TRBV29-1 CSVHGGGTDTQYF TGCAGCGTACATGGGGGTGGCACAGATACGCAGTATTTT
TRBD2 TRBJ2-5 few TRBV3-1 CASSPGGFDQETQYF TGTGCCAGCAGCCCGGGGGGATTTGACCAAGAGACCCAGTACTTC
- TRBJ2-7 many TRBV12-3/TRBV12-4 CASTPRGLSYEQYF TGTGCCAGCACTCCGCGAGGGTTGTCCTACGAGCAGTACTTC
- TRBJ1-4 - TRBV6-1 CASSDVRAGVSTNEKLFF TGTGCCAGCAGTGATGTGAGGGCCGGGGTCTCAACTAATGAAAAACTGTTTTTT
- TRBJ1-2 many TRBV4-3 CASSQEAQSYSHYGYTF TGCGCCAGCAGCCAAGAGGCGCAGTCCTACTCACACTATGGCTACACCTTC
- TRBJ2-3 many TRBV7-2 CASSNQGGNTQYF TGTGCCAGCAGCAACCAGGGGGGAAATACGCAGTATTTT
TRBD1 TRBJ1-2 - TRBV6-1 CASSEGGGFYGYTF TGTGCCAGCAGTGAAGGAGGGGGCTTCTATGGCTACACCTTC
TRBD1 TRBJ1-1 few TRBV20-1 CSPARTGTGGLSTEAFF TGCAGCCCCGCTAGGACCGGGACAGGGGGATTGAGTACTGAAGCTTTCTTT
- TRBJ1-4 few TRBV20-1 CSARDRINQEKLFF TGCAGTGCTAGAGATCGGATAAACCAAGAAAAACTGTTTTTT
- TRBJ2-1 few TRBV24-1 CATARDNSYNEQFF TGTGCCACCGCCCGGGATAACTCCTACAATGAGCAGTTCTTC
- TRBJ1-5 few TRBV6-6 CASSPGIHSNQPQHF TGTGCCAGCAGTCCCGGGATCCATAGCAATCAGCCCCAGCATTTT
TRBD2 TRBJ2-1 few TRBV9 CASSVVGTSGVNEQFF TGTGCCAGCAGCGTAGTAGGGACTAGCGGGGTCAATGAGCAGTTCTTC
- TRBJ1-2 few TRBV20-1 CSARDVRAGDSYGYTF TGCAGTGCTAGAGATGTCCGGGCAGGGGATAGCTATGGCTACACCTTC
- TRBJ2-4 - TRBV2 CASSEFQESIQYF TGTGCCAGCAGTGAATTTCAGGAAAGCATTCAGTACTTC
- TRBJ2-7 many TRBV5-6 CASSLPGTVSYEQYF TGTGCCAGCAGCTTGCCCGGGACTGTCTCCTACGAGCAGTACTTC
- TRBJ2-1 many TRBV29-1 CSVEGGAADDEQFF TGCAGCGTTGAAGGGGGGGCAGCGGATGATGAGCAGTTCTTC
TRBD2 TRBJ2-3 many TRBV5-5 CASSLYRWEGQDTQYF TGTGCCAGCAGCTTGTACCGGTGGGAGGGGCAGGATACGCAGTATTTT
TRBD2 TRBJ2-1 many TRBV6-5 CASSYTLAGVEQFF TGTGCCAGCAGTTATACGCTAGCGGGAGTTGAGCAGTTCTTC
- TRBJ2-1 many TRBV5-1 CASSLATYNEQFF TGCGCCAGCAGCTTGGCGACATACAATGAGCAGTTCTTC
- TRBJ2-3 many TRBV20-1 CSAHLNTDTQYF TGCAGCGCGCACCTTAACACAGATACGCAGTATTTT